These 24 T cell receptor beta chains share one sample of origin, sequenced in a study of T cell repertoires in cytomegalovirus infection. TCRdb ran MiXCR on the reads and lists one entry per CDR3 protein. Of a few hundred thousand distinct CDR3 sequences listed, 40% are singletons. Which antigens these TCRs recognize remains unknown. The sequencing used cultured PBMCs, collected from culture after CMV antigen stimulation. The receptors stem from a human donor in good health (CMV status not recorded). Some clones in this sample may be carry-over from other donors' samples.

The rearrangement uses TRBV12-3 or TRBV12-4 and TRBJ1-1; possible D gene TRBD1, 6 bases. This CDR3 is built from 14 residues. The ends were cut back, 5 bases at V and 0 bases at J, with 10 bases in the middle. For the CDR3, the DNA is TGTGCCAGCAGTAGCAGGGGTATGAACACTGAAGCTTTCTTT. It specifies CASSSRGMNTEAFF.

The rearrangement joins TRBV28 to TRBJ1-1, with D possibly being TRBD1 (6 bases). The CDR3 sequence is 17 residues long. Germline CDR1 is MDHEN and CDR2 is SYDVKM. The V end lost 5 bases, the J end lost 1 base, and 20 bases lay between the germline ends. The CDR3 DNA reads as TGTGCCAGCAGTCCTAGCCCGGGGGGCGGAAGGAACACTGAAGCTTTCTTT. Protein product: CASSPSPGGGRNTEAFF.

This sequence joins TRBV12-3 or TRBV12-4 and TRBJ1-1; possibly TRBD1 for D (5 bases). Trimming shortened V by 6 bases and J by 1 base, and 12 bases separated the two germline ends. The CDR3 has 14 residues. In DNA form, the CDR3 reads TGTGCCAGCAGACTAACAGGACCGAACACTGAAGCTTTCTTT. It encodes CASRLTGPNTEAFF.

This clonotype was seen a handful of times. This chain links TRBV12-3 or TRBV12-4 with TRBJ1-5; perhaps TRBD1 as D (6 bases). The CDR3 is made up of 15 amino acids. Trimming removed 4 bases from V and 7 bases from J, with 17 bases in between. CDR3 protein: CASSSPPQGHQPQHF. The CDR3 DNA reads TGTGCCAGCAGTTCCCCCCCGCAGGGGCACCAGCCCCAGCATTTT.

This clonotype was detected ten times or more. This chain uses TRBV7-2 with TRBJ1-1; the match to TRBD1 covers 7 bases. This CDR3 is 14 amino acids long. The ends lost 5 bases at V and 3 bases at J; junction bases unmatched: 6. Germline V gene lookup returns CDR1 SGHTA and CDR2 FQGNSA. Here the CDR3 DNA reads TGTGCCAGCAGCCTGCAGGGGGTACACACTGAAGCTTTCTTT. It translates to CASSLQGVHTEAFF.

The V call is TRBV4-1, the J call TRBJ1-2; no firm D call. V was cut by 0 bases and J by 4 bases, with 9 bases left in between. Germline-derived CDR1 and CDR2 are MGHRA and YSYEKL. CDR3 length equals 14 residues. CDR3 amino acids: CASSQELSRYGYTF. The CDR3 DNA reads as TGCGCCAGCAGCCAAGAATTAAGTCGCTATGGCTACACCTTC.

This clonotype was counted a few times. The rearrangement uses TRBV20-1 and TRBJ1-5; 7 nucleotides match TRBD1. Trimming at V came to 3 bases and at J to 3 bases, leaving 5 bases not matched to a gene. CDR3 length: 14 amino acids. The germline V gene encodes CDR1 DFQATT and CDR2 SNEGSKA (reference sequence). The CDR3 region is CSARTDRVNQPQHF. In DNA form, the CDR3 reads TGCAGTGCTAGGACTGACAGGGTCAATCAGCCCCAGCATTTT.

The genes are TRBV7-2 and TRBJ2-7; D unclear. From germline, CDR1 is SGHTA and CDR2 FQGNSA. The CDR3 is 13 amino acids. V was shortened by 5 bases and J by 4 bases, with 12 bases between the two germline ends. The CDR3 DNA sequence: TGTGCCAGCAGCGGCCCGACTTTTTACGAGCAGTACTTC. Translated: CASSGPTFYEQYF.

V is TRBV5-1 and J is TRBJ2-1, with D perhaps given as TRBD1 or TRBD2 (6 bases each). The CDR3 spans 15 residues. Germline V gene lookup returns CDR1 SGHRS and CDR2 YFSETQ. V gave up 3 bases and J gave up 9 bases, with 19 bases separating them. In DNA form, the CDR3 reads TGCGCCAGCAGCTGGGGGGCTAGAAGAGGAGGTGAGCAGTTCTTC. It is translated as CASSWGARRGGEQFF.

This clonotype was counted a few times. The V call is TRBV4-1, the J call TRBJ2-1; 10 bases line up with TRBD1. This CDR3 is built from 16 residues. In germline, CDR1 is MGHRA, CDR2 YSYEKL. J was trimmed by 7 bases and V by 0 bases; bases with no gene match: 6. CDR3 in DNA: TGCGCCAGCAGCCAAGATCCCGGACAGGGGGTGAATGAGCAGTTCTTC. Protein sequence: CASSQDPGQGVNEQFF.

This clonotype was counted many times. V usage is TRBV7-2 and J usage is TRBJ2-7; TRBD1 is a possible D gene (7 bases). Trimming stripped 1 base from V and 2 bases from J, with 12 bases between. This CDR3 has 15 amino acids. CDR1 SGHTA and CDR2 FQGNSA come from the germline V gene. CDR3 DNA: TGTGCCAGCAGCTTAGGGCAGGGGGGAACCTACGAGCAGTACTTC. Translation gives CASSLGQGGTYEQYF.

The rearrangement uses TRBV4-1 and TRBJ1-6; TRBD1 might be the D (6 bases). This CDR3 has 16 amino acids. V was shortened by 4 bases and J by 7 bases, with 17 bases between the two germline ends. Germline CDR1 is MGHRA and CDR2 is YSYEKL. DNA for the CDR3: TGCGCCAGCAGCCGGGGCCCCGGGACAATGAATTCACCCCTCCACTTT. Translation gives CASSRGPGTMNSPLHF.

CDR3 residues: CASTLDHYNEQFF. CDR3 DNA sequence: TGTGCCAGCACGCTAGACCACTACAATGAGCAGTTCTTC. The chain recombines TRBV7-9 with TRBJ2-1, with D uncertain. CDR1 is SEHNR, CDR2 FQNEAQ, per germline (reference sequence). Trimming took 7 bases from V and 3 from J, leaving 10 bases between them. The CDR3 is made up of 13 amino acids.

This rearrangement joins TRBV6-1 to TRBJ2-7, with D unresolved. The V gene's germline CDR1 is MNHNS and CDR2 SASEGT. The CDR3 length is 11 residues. V dropped 4 bases and J dropped 7 bases, with 8 bases sitting between them. The CDR3 bases are TGTGCCAGCAGTGGAAGGTGGGAGCAGTACTTC. It translates to CASSGRWEQYF.

This clonotype was seen a handful of times. The chain recombines TRBV15 with TRBJ1-1; D gene ambiguous. This CDR3 has 14 amino acids. Germline V gives CDR1 LNHNV, CDR2 YYDKDF (reference sequence). Trimming cost V 8 bases and J 3 bases, with 16 bases left between them. The CDR3 is CATRTGRWDTEAFF. The DNA of the CDR3 is TGTGCCACCCGCACGGGTCGGTGGGACACTGAAGCTTTCTTT.

The genes are TRBV12-3 or TRBV12-4 and TRBJ2-2, with D possibly matching TRBD1 (5 bases). V lost 6 bases and J lost 4, with 15 bases in between. CDR3 length equals 15 residues. The CDR3 bases are TGTGCCAGCAGCCTTACAGGTTTTTCCACCGGGGAGCTGTTTTTT. This gives the protein CASSLTGFSTGELFF.

This clonotype appeared a few times. The chain employs TRBV6-6 and TRBJ2-1, with 7 bases matching TRBD1. The CDR3 spans 16 residues. Germline V gene sequence: CDR1 MNHNY, CDR2 SVGAGI (reference sequence). After removal of 0 bases from V and 3 bases from J, the junction contained 5 bases not matched to a gene. The CDR3 nucleotides are TGTGCCAGCAGTTACTCGTTGCCAGGGGGCTACAATGAGCAGTTCTTC. Amino acid sequence: CASSYSLPGGYNEQFF.

The CDR3 is CASRQTGDVTYEQYF. The DNA for the CDR3 is TGTGCCAGCAGACAAACAGGGGACGTAACGTACGAGCAGTACTTC. This chain uses TRBV6-6 with TRBJ2-7, with 7 bases identical to TRBD1. This CDR3 contains 15 residues. V shed 6 bases, J shed 4 bases, and the junction held 12 bases outside the gene matches. From germline, CDR1 is MNHNY and CDR2 SVGAGI (reference sequence).

V usage is TRBV4-3 and J usage is TRBJ2-4, with a weak D call TRBD2 (5 bases). V lost 1 base and J lost 4, with 11 bases in between. The CDR3 is made up of 15 amino acids. Germline loops: CDR1 LGHNA, CDR2 YSLEER. The DNA for the CDR3 is TGCGCCAGCAGCCAAGCCCATGGCGGGAAAAACATTCAGTACTTC. Amino acids: CASSQAHGGKNIQYF.

Many counts were recorded for this clonotype. This chain connects TRBV7-2 to TRBJ1-5; D possibly corresponds to TRBD1 (5 bases). The germline gives CDR1 SGHTA, CDR2 FQGNSA. The CDR3 is made up of 13 amino acids. V was shortened by 5 bases and J by 7 bases, with 12 bases between the two germline ends. DNA of the CDR3: TGTGCCAGCAGCCGGCAGGGAGACCAGCCCCAGCATTTT. Protein product: CASSRQGDQPQHF.

This rearrangement joins TRBV7-2 to TRBJ2-1; 9 nucleotides agree with TRBD2. The CDR3 runs 16 residues. J lost 8 bases, V lost 5 bases, and 13 bases had no gene match. CDR1 and CDR2 (germline): SGHTA, FQGNSA. The CDR3 DNA is TGTGCCAGCAGCGTCGGACTTGCGGGAGGGCAGGATGAGCAGTTCTTC. The encoded protein is CASSVGLAGGQDEQFF.

About this clonotype itself: A much larger clone differs by one base, so this may be a read error. The chain joins TRBV7-2 to TRBJ2-1, with 12 bases identical to TRBD2. The CDR3 spans 16 residues. Germline V CDR1 and CDR2: SGHTA, FQGNSA. Germline trimming cut 5 bases from V and 6 bases from J; bases unmatched to any gene: 8. CDR3 sequence: CASSPWTSGEANEQFF. The CDR3 region has the DNA TGTGCCAGCAGCCCCTGGACTAGCGGGGAGGCCAATGAGCAGTTCTTC.

The rearrangement uses TRBV5-1 and TRBJ2-3, with 12 bases matching TRBD1. In germline, CDR1 is SGHRS, CDR2 YFSETQ. The CDR3 totals 14 residues. With 8 bases clipped from V and 2 bases from J, the junction kept 3 bases outside the gene matches. CDR3 region: CASGTGGNTDTQYF. Written as DNA, the CDR3 is TGCGCCAGTGGGACAGGGGGCAACACAGATACGCAGTATTTT.

This clonotype was picked up a small number of times. The chain employs TRBV7-2 and TRBJ2-7; D is uncertain. The germline V and J ends were trimmed by 2 bases and 3 bases, with 11 bases remaining between them. Per germline, CDR1 SGHTA and CDR2 FQGNSA. The CDR3 totals 14 residues. In DNA form, the CDR3 reads TGTGCCAGCAGCTTAACGCCCCCGGGCTACGAGCAGTACTTC. Amino acids: CASSLTPPGYEQYF.